This paragraph covers one T cell receptor beta chain sequence. The antigen is not known. This record belongs to a study of memory B cells and T cells in multiple sclerosis. Trimming stripped 4 bases from V and 5 bases from J, with 15 bases between. The CDR3 is 14 residues long. Looked up from germline, CDR1 is MNHEY and CDR2 is SVGAGI. Separate sequencing covered autoproliferating (CFSE-dim) and non-proliferating (CFSE-high) T cells from stimulus-free culture. Cultures began with roughly 5x10^7 CFSE-labeled PBMCs, unstimulated for 7 days, with replicate wells pooled. The PBMCs received approximately 0.5 uM CFSE and serum-free culture with no added stimuli. Measured with immunoSEQ multiplex PCR; TCRdb has only the in-frame clones, and not every one. Here the sample spans over 35,000 clones, approximately 80% being singletons. Broader study findings: Clone-set sizes differed between compartments, so shared clonotype counts needed normalization.

The receptor was isolated from a human donor with multiple sclerosis. Sequencing was carried out using PBMCs from blood kept in culture. The J gene is TRBJ2-7, the V gene TRBV6-5; D might be TRBD2 (7 bases). The CDR3 reads CASSWNGGADEQYF. DNA of the CDR3: TGTGCCAGCAGTTGGAATGGGGGGGCCGACGAGCAGTACTTC.